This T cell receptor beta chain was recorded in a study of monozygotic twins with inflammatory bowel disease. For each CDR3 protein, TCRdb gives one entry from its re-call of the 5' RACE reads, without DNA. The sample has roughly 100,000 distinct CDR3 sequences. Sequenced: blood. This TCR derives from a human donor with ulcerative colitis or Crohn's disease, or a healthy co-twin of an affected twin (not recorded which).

The CDR3 region is CASSQFSGEDYEQYF. This chain connects TRBV4-3 to TRBJ2-7; TCRdb designates TRBD1, a call that cannot be tested without DNA. Germline loops: CDR1 LGHNA, CDR2 YSLEER. This CDR3 region has 15 residues.